Listed below are T cell receptor beta chains from one sample, sequenced in a study of cytomegalovirus exposure and HLA in healthy donors. The assay was immunoSEQ multiplex PCR, and TCRdb's table has in-frame clones only and misses some. The table lists 70,000 to 95,000 clones, around three quarters of them singletons. Sequencing was performed on PBMCs. The receptors here all came from a man aged 25-45 years in good health and CMV-seropositive. CDR3s include the opening cysteine and the closing phenylalanine or tryptophan. Each record gives: CDR3 DNA, CDR3 protein, CDR3 length, J gene, clone size, V gene, D gene. D genes are given only for firm matches. Some rows have no size entry. The others give once, few or many, or a class for an expanded clone.

CDR3nt: TGCGCCAGCAGCTTGGCCATAGGCACAGATACGCAGTATTTT
CDR3aa: CASSLAIGTDTQYF
len: 14
j_gene: TRBJ2-3
abundance: once
v_gene: TRBV5-1
d_gene: NA

CDR3nt: TGTGCCAGCTCACCCGGGCAGGGGGCCGAAGCTTTCTTT
CDR3aa: CASSPGQGAEAFF
len: 13
j_gene: TRBJ1-1
abundance: NA
v_gene: TRBV18
d_gene: TRBD1

CDR3nt: TGTGCCAGCAGCCGAGATGGGGGGACTAATGAAAAACTGTTTTTT
CDR3aa: CASSRDGGTNEKLFF
len: 15
j_gene: TRBJ1-4
abundance: few
v_gene: TRBV9
d_gene: NA

CDR3nt: TGTGCCAGTAGACCCCTCCGGGACACACATGAAGCTTTCTTT
CDR3aa: CASRPLRDTHEAFF
len: 14
j_gene: TRBJ1-1
abundance: NA
v_gene: TRBV19
d_gene: NA

CDR3nt: TGCGCCAGCAGCTTGGGTGGACAGTACACTGAAGCTTTCTTT
CDR3aa: CASSLGGQYTEAFF
len: 14
j_gene: TRBJ1-1
abundance: once
v_gene: TRBV5-1
d_gene: NA

CDR3nt: TGCGCCAGCAGGAAGGATGATAGCGGGGGGGCCGACACCGGGGAGCTGTTTTTT
CDR3aa: CASRKDDSGGADTGELFF
len: 18
j_gene: TRBJ2-2
abundance: NA
v_gene: TRBV10-1
d_gene: TRBD2

CDR3nt: TGCGCCAGCAGCTTTAGCGGGGGGATAACAGATACGCAGTATTTT
CDR3aa: CASSFSGGITDTQYF
len: 15
j_gene: TRBJ2-3
abundance: once
v_gene: TRBV5-1
d_gene: TRBD2

CDR3nt: TGTGCCAGTTACAGGGATGGGAACACTGAAGCTTTCTTT
CDR3aa: CASYRDGNTEAFF
len: 13
j_gene: TRBJ1-1
abundance: few
v_gene: TRBV2
d_gene: NA

CDR3nt: TGTGCCAGTAGTATAGGGCAGGGGTATGAGCAGTTCTTC
CDR3aa: CASSIGQGYEQFF
len: 13
j_gene: TRBJ2-1
abundance: NA
v_gene: TRBV19
d_gene: NA

CDR3nt: TGTGCCAGCACCCTTAGAAACACCATATATTTT
CDR3aa: CASTLRNTIYF
len: 11
j_gene: TRBJ1-3
abundance: NA
v_gene: TRBV28
d_gene: NA

CDR3nt: TGTGCCTGGAGTGTGGGCGGGAGTCCATATACGCAGTATTTT
CDR3aa: CAWSVGGSPYTQYF
len: 14
j_gene: TRBJ2-3
abundance: NA
v_gene: TRBV30
d_gene: TRBD2

CDR3nt: TGTGCCAGCAGCCAGGGTTACAATGAAAAACTGTTTTTT
CDR3aa: CASSQGYNEKLFF
len: 13
j_gene: TRBJ1-4
abundance: NA
v_gene: TRBV7-8
d_gene: NA

CDR3nt: TGTGCCAGTTCTGAGGGAGGGCACCTCGCAGATACGCAGTATTTT
CDR3aa: CASSEGGHLADTQYF
len: 15
j_gene: TRBJ2-3
abundance: NA
v_gene: TRBV6-5
d_gene: TRBD2

CDR3nt: TGTGCCAGCAGCTTAGCGCTAAATACCGGGGAGCTGTTTTTT
CDR3aa: CASSLALNTGELFF
len: 14
j_gene: TRBJ2-2
abundance: NA
v_gene: TRBV7-9
d_gene: NA

CDR3nt: TGTGCCAACGGACAGGAGACCACAGATACGCAGTATTTT
CDR3aa: CANGQETTDTQYF
len: 13
j_gene: TRBJ2-3
abundance: NA
v_gene: TRBV6-6
d_gene: TRBD1

CDR3nt: TGTGCCAGCAGAATAGCGGAGGCCCCCTACGAGCAGTACTTC
CDR3aa: CASRIAEAPYEQYF
len: 14
j_gene: TRBJ2-7
abundance: NA
v_gene: TRBV6-5
d_gene: NA

CDR3nt: TGTGCCAGCTCAACGGGGGGCTCCTACGAGCAGTACTTC
CDR3aa: CASSTGGSYEQYF
len: 13
j_gene: TRBJ2-7
abundance: NA
v_gene: TRBV2
d_gene: TRBD2

CDR3nt: TGTGCCAGCAGTGCCCTACAGGGGATCATATCTGGAAACACCATATATTTT
CDR3aa: CASSALQGIISGNTIYF
len: 17
j_gene: TRBJ1-3
abundance: NA
v_gene: TRBV6-1
d_gene: TRBD1

CDR3nt: TGCACCAGCAGCCCAGGGACAGGGGGCTACGAGCAGTACTTC
CDR3aa: CTSSPGTGGYEQYF
len: 14
j_gene: TRBJ2-7
abundance: NA
v_gene: TRBV5-1
d_gene: TRBD1

CDR3nt: TGTGCCAGCCTAAGGGGCAGGGTCAACACCGGGGAGCTGTTTTTT
CDR3aa: CASLRGRVNTGELFF
len: 15
j_gene: TRBJ2-2
abundance: NA
v_gene: TRBV28
d_gene: NA

CDR3nt: TGTGCCAGCAGCTGGACAGGGATGAACACTGAAGCTTTCTTT
CDR3aa: CASSWTGMNTEAFF
len: 14
j_gene: TRBJ1-1
abundance: NA
v_gene: TRBV7-9
d_gene: TRBD1

CDR3nt: TGTGCCAGCTCACCACTTAGGACAGGCGGCTACACCTTC
CDR3aa: CASSPLRTGGYTF
len: 13
j_gene: TRBJ1-2
abundance: NA
v_gene: TRBV18
d_gene: TRBD1

CDR3nt: TGTGCCAGCAGGGCGGACAGGGGCACCTACAATGAGCAGTTCTTC
CDR3aa: CASRADRGTYNEQFF
len: 15
j_gene: TRBJ2-1
abundance: NA
v_gene: TRBV5-5
d_gene: TRBD1

CDR3nt: TGTGCCACCCAACCTGGGGGGGGTGTGGCTGAAGCTTTCTTT
CDR3aa: CATQPGGGVAEAFF
len: 14
j_gene: TRBJ1-1
abundance: NA
v_gene: TRBV19
d_gene: NA

CDR3nt: TGTGCCAGCAGACCAGGGGACGCGGGCGAGACCCAGTACTTC
CDR3aa: CASRPGDAGETQYF
len: 14
j_gene: TRBJ2-5
abundance: NA
v_gene: TRBV6-5
d_gene: NA

CDR3nt: TGTGCCAGCAGCTTAATGGCAGTAGCGGGACCGAGCTCCTACAATGAGCAGTTCTTC
CDR3aa: CASSLMAVAGPSSYNEQFF
len: 19
j_gene: TRBJ2-1
abundance: NA
v_gene: TRBV7-3
d_gene: TRBD2

CDR3nt: TGTGCCAGCAGGGAGACAGGGAACACTGAAGCTTTCTTT
CDR3aa: CASRETGNTEAFF
len: 13
j_gene: TRBJ1-1
abundance: NA
v_gene: TRBV27
d_gene: NA

CDR3nt: TGTGCCAGCAGCTTTTCAGATTCAACTAATGAAAAACTGTTTTTT
CDR3aa: CASSFSDSTNEKLFF
len: 15
j_gene: TRBJ1-4
abundance: once
v_gene: TRBV7-2
d_gene: NA

CDR3nt: TGTGCCAGCAGCTTAGTAATGAGGGGTCACCGGCGGGGCACTGAAGCTTTCTTT
CDR3aa: CASSLVMRGHRRGTEAFF
len: 18
j_gene: TRBJ1-1
abundance: few
v_gene: TRBV7-2
d_gene: NA

CDR3nt: TGTGCCAGCAGTGTGGGGGGACGGAAGACTGAAGCTTTCTTT
CDR3aa: CASSVGGRKTEAFF
len: 14
j_gene: TRBJ1-1
abundance: NA
v_gene: TRBV6-1
d_gene: NA

CDR3nt: TGTGCCAGCAGCTTAGATCTTACGGGGAGCCAGCCCCAGCATTTT
CDR3aa: CASSLDLTGSQPQHF
len: 15
j_gene: TRBJ1-5
abundance: NA
v_gene: TRBV11-2
d_gene: NA

CDR3nt: TGCGCCAGCAGTAGGACACTTGGCTCAGACTACGAGCAGTACTTC
CDR3aa: CASSRTLGSDYEQYF
len: 15
j_gene: TRBJ2-7
abundance: few
v_gene: TRBV5-1
d_gene: NA

CDR3nt: TGTGCCAGCACCCCGGACAGAAATTCACCCCTCCACTTT
CDR3aa: CASTPDRNSPLHF
len: 13
j_gene: TRBJ1-6
abundance: NA
v_gene: TRBV6-1
d_gene: NA

CDR3nt: TGTGCCAGCTCAACAGGGCCCACTGAAGCTTTCTTT
CDR3aa: CASSTGPTEAFF
len: 12
j_gene: TRBJ1-1
abundance: NA
v_gene: TRBV28
d_gene: NA

CDR3nt: TGTGCCAGCAGCTTCGGCCCGGTGGGCGTCCGCACAGATACGCAGTATTTT
CDR3aa: CASSFGPVGVRTDTQYF
len: 17
j_gene: TRBJ2-3
abundance: NA
v_gene: TRBV5-4
d_gene: NA

CDR3nt: TGCGCCAGCAGCTTTTTAGCGGGGGCGTACAATGAGCAGTTCTTC
CDR3aa: CASSFLAGAYNEQFF
len: 15
j_gene: TRBJ2-1
abundance: NA
v_gene: TRBV5-1
d_gene: TRBD2

CDR3nt: TGTGCCAGCAATCGGGACAGGGTTATGAACACTGAAGCTTTCTTT
CDR3aa: CASNRDRVMNTEAFF
len: 15
j_gene: TRBJ1-1
abundance: NA
v_gene: TRBV6-6
d_gene: TRBD1

CDR3nt: TGTGCCAGCAGCTACGACAGGTATCGAGACACCGGGGAGCTGTTTTTT
CDR3aa: CASSYDRYRDTGELFF
len: 16
j_gene: TRBJ2-2
abundance: once
v_gene: TRBV5-8
d_gene: NA

CDR3nt: TGTGCCAGCAGCTTAGAACGGGCCCGGGGGCAGTTCTTC
CDR3aa: CASSLERARGQFF
len: 13
j_gene: TRBJ2-1
abundance: NA
v_gene: TRBV7-2
d_gene: NA

CDR3nt: TGTGCCAGCAGCTGGGGGGGAGAGGGGTACGAGCAGTACTTC
CDR3aa: CASSWGGEGYEQYF
len: 14
j_gene: TRBJ2-7
abundance: NA
v_gene: TRBV7-9
d_gene: TRBD2

CDR3nt: TGTGCCAGCAGCTTATCCCCACAGGGGTTCCTTCGTGAAAAACTGTTTTTT
CDR3aa: CASSLSPQGFLREKLFF
len: 17
j_gene: TRBJ1-4
abundance: NA
v_gene: TRBV5-6
d_gene: TRBD1

CDR3nt: TGTGCCAGCAGCGCCGGGGGGGGTGGAAACACCATATATTTT
CDR3aa: CASSAGGGGNTIYF
len: 14
j_gene: TRBJ1-3
abundance: few
v_gene: TRBV9
d_gene: NA

CDR3nt: TGTGCCAGCAGCCCAGGACTCAAAGAGACCCAGTACTTC
CDR3aa: CASSPGLKETQYF
len: 13
j_gene: TRBJ2-5
abundance: NA
v_gene: TRBV7-9
d_gene: NA

CDR3nt: TGTGCCAGCAGTGAAGCGGGAGCAGTCATCGGGGAGCTGTTTTTT
CDR3aa: CASSEAGAVIGELFF
len: 15
j_gene: TRBJ2-2
abundance: NA
v_gene: TRBV6-1
d_gene: NA

CDR3nt: TGTGCCAGCAGCGTGGGGGTTACTAGCGGGTTGGATACGCAGTATTTT
CDR3aa: CASSVGVTSGLDTQYF
len: 16
j_gene: TRBJ2-3
abundance: NA
v_gene: TRBV9
d_gene: TRBD2

CDR3nt: TGTGCCAGCAGCACCAGGACAGCCAACACTGAAGCTTTCTTT
CDR3aa: CASSTRTANTEAFF
len: 14
j_gene: TRBJ1-1
abundance: NA
v_gene: TRBV5-8
d_gene: NA

CDR3nt: TGTGCTAGTGGTCTAAATGAAAAACTGTTTTTT
CDR3aa: CASGLNEKLFF
len: 11
j_gene: TRBJ1-4
abundance: NA
v_gene: TRBV12-5
d_gene: NA

CDR3nt: TGTGCCAGCAGCGGGACCGACAGAGGCTACACCTTC
CDR3aa: CASSGTDRGYTF
len: 12
j_gene: TRBJ1-2
abundance: once
v_gene: TRBV9
d_gene: NA

CDR3nt: TGTGCCTGGAGTGTACCGGGTGGACAGGCCCGCTTC
CDR3aa: CAWSVPGGQARF
len: 12
j_gene: TRBJ1-2
abundance: NA
v_gene: TRBV30
d_gene: TRBD1

CDR3nt: TGTGCCAGCAGTGCTCCAGGGGGAACAGATACGCAGTATTTT
CDR3aa: CASSAPGGTDTQYF
len: 14
j_gene: TRBJ2-3
abundance: NA
v_gene: TRBV6-1
d_gene: TRBD1

CDR3nt: TGTGCCAGCATGGGGGGGCTTTACAATGAGCAGTTCTTC
CDR3aa: CASMGGLYNEQFF
len: 13
j_gene: TRBJ2-1
abundance: NA
v_gene: TRBV2
d_gene: NA

CDR3nt: TGTGCCAGCACCGTGTCTTCTCCCTACGAGCAGTACTTC
CDR3aa: CASTVSSPYEQYF
len: 13
j_gene: TRBJ2-7
abundance: NA
v_gene: TRBV28
d_gene: NA

CDR3nt: TGTGCCAGCAGCCAAGATCGGGGGGGAAACACCATATATTTT
CDR3aa: CASSQDRGGNTIYF
len: 14
j_gene: TRBJ1-3
abundance: NA
v_gene: TRBV4-2
d_gene: NA

CDR3nt: TGTGCCAGCAGTGAGACAGGGACTTATGGCTACACCTTC
CDR3aa: CASSETGTYGYTF
len: 13
j_gene: TRBJ1-2
abundance: NA
v_gene: TRBV27
d_gene: TRBD1

CDR3nt: TGCAGCGTTGACGAGGGGGGGGCCAAAAACATTCAGTACTTC
CDR3aa: CSVDEGGAKNIQYF
len: 14
j_gene: TRBJ2-4
abundance: NA
v_gene: TRBV29-1
d_gene: NA

CDR3nt: TGTGCCAGTAGGAATATAGCGGGGGGGCCCGGGGAGCTGTTTTTT
CDR3aa: CASRNIAGGPGELFF
len: 15
j_gene: TRBJ2-2
abundance: NA
v_gene: TRBV19
d_gene: TRBD2

CDR3nt: TGCAGCGTTGAGAACAGTGGCTATGGCTACACCTTC
CDR3aa: CSVENSGYGYTF
len: 12
j_gene: TRBJ1-2
abundance: few
v_gene: TRBV29-1
d_gene: NA

CDR3nt: TGTGCCAGCAGTCCTCGCTACCGACCTAGCGGAAGCTCCTACAATGAGCAGTTCTTC
CDR3aa: CASSPRYRPSGSSYNEQFF
len: 19
j_gene: TRBJ2-1
abundance: NA
v_gene: TRBV14
d_gene: TRBD2

CDR3nt: TGTGCCAGCAGCAACATCGGACTAGCCGACTACGAGCAGTACTTC
CDR3aa: CASSNIGLADYEQYF
len: 15
j_gene: TRBJ2-7
abundance: NA
v_gene: TRBV27
d_gene: TRBD2